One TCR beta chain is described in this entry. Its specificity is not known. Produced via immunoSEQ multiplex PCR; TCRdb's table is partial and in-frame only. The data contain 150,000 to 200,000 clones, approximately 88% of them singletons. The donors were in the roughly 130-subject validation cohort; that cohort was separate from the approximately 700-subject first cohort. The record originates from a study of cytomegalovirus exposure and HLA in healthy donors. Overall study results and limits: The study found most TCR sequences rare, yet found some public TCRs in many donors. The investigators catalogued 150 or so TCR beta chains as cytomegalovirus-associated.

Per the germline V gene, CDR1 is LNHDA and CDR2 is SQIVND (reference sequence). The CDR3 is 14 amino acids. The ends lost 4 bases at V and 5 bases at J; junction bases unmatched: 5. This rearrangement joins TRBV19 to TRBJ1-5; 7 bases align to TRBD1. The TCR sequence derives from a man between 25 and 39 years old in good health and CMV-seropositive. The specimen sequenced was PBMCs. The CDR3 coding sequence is TGTGCCAGTAGTACCCGACAGGGAGATCAGCCCCAGCATTTT. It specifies CASSTRQGDQPQHF.